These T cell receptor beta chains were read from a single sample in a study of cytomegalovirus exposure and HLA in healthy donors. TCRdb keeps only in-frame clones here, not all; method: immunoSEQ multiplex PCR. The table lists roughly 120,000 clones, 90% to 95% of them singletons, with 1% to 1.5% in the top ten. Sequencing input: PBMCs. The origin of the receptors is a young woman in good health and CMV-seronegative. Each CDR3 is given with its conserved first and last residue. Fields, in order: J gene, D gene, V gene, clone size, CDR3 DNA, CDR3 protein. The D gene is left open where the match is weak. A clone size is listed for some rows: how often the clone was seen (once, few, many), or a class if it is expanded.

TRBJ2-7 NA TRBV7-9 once TGTGCCAGCAGCTTGTCGGGCGAGCAGTACTTC CASSLSGEQYF
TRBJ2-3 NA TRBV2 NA TGTGCCAGCACGGAACGGGGGAGGGATACGCAGTATTTT CASTERGRDTQYF
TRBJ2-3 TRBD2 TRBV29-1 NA TGCAGCGTCATGACTAGCGGGAGAACAGATACGCAGTATTTT CSVMTSGRTDTQYF
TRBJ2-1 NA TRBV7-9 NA TGTGCCAGCACCGCGGGGTACAATGAGCAGTTCTTC CASTAGYNEQFF
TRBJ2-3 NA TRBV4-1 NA TGCGCCAGCAGCCAAGTGGGAGTAAGCACAGATACGCAGTATTTT CASSQVGVSTDTQYF
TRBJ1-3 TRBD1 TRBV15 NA TGTGCCACCAGCAGAGCAGGGGGCGCGACCGGAAACACCATATATTTT CATSRAGGATGNTIYF
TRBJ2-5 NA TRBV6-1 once TGTGCCAGCAGTGAAGACCTCCTAGTTTATCTCGATGGGACCCAGTACTTC CASSEDLLVYLDGTQYF
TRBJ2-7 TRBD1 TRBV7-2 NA TGTGCCAGCTCCCGGACAGGGGGCTCCTACGAGCAGTACTTC CASSRTGGSYEQYF
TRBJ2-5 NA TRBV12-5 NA TGTGCTAGTGGTCCAACGCAGGGGTCGCCCCAAGAGACCCAGTACTTC CASGPTQGSPQETQYF
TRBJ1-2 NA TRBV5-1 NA TGCGCCAGCAGCCGCAGTCGAGCAAATCGGGCGGGTGGCTACACCTTC CASSRSRANRAGGYTF
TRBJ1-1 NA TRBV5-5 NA TGTGCCAGCAGCCCGTTCGAACGGGTCACTGAAGCTTTCTTT CASSPFERVTEAFF
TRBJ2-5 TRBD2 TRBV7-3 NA TGTGCCAGCAGCTTAGGGCCTAGCGGGAGCTCGGTCAAAGAGACCCAGTACTTC CASSLGPSGSSVKETQYF
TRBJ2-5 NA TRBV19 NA TGTGCCAGTAGTATAGTTGGGAGACGAGAGACCCAGTACTTC CASSIVGRRETQYF
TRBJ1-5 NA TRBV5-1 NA TGCGCCAGCAGCTTGGACGGGGATCAGCCCCAGCATTTT CASSLDGDQPQHF
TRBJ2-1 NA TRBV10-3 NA TGTGCCAGCGGGGGCCGAGCTAATGAGCAGTTCTTC CASGGRANEQFF
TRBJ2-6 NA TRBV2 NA TGTGCCAGCATGCTAGGGGTTTTATCTGGGGCCAACGTCCTGACTTTC CASMLGVLSGANVLTF
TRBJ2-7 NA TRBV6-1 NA TGTGCCAGCAGTGAAGCGCGGGTTTACGAGCAGTACTTC CASSEARVYEQYF
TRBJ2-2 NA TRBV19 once TGTGCCAGTAGTAGTGGGGGGGGCGCTTGGACCGGGGAGCTGTTTTTT CASSSGGGAWTGELFF
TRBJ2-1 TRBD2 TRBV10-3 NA TGTGCCATCAGTGAGCCCCTAGCGGGAAAGAGAAATGAGCAGTTCTTC CAISEPLAGKRNEQFF
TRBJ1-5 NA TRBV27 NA TGTGCCAGCGGGCAGGGAAATCAGCCCCAGCATTTT CASGQGNQPQHF
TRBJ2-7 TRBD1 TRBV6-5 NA TGTGCCAGCAGTTACTCGACAGGGGCCTCCTACGAGCAGTACTTC CASSYSTGASYEQYF
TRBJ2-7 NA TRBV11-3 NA TGTGCCAGCAGCTTCGGCCAGGGGACCGAGCAGTACTTC CASSFGQGTEQYF